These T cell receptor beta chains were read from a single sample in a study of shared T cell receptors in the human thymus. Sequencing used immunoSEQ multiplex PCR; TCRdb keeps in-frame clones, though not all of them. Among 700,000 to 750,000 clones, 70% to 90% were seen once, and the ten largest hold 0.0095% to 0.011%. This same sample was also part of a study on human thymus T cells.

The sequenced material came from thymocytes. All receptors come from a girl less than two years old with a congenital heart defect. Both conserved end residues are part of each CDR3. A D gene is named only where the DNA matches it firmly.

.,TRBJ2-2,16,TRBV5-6,CASSLGAGQSTGELFF
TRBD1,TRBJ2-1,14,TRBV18,CASSPGQGNNEQFF
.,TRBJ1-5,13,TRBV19,CASKDSNLKPQHF
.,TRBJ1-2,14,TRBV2,CASSEDRYFYGYTF
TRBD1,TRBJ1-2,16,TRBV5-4,CASSFVKGQVEYGHTF
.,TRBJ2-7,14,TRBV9,CASSPTAYAYEQYF
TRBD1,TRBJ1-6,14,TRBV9,CASSVDRGHSPLHF
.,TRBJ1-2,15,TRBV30,CAWSEYRGSDYGYTF
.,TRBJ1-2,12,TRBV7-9,CASSLDRGGYTF
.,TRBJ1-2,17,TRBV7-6,CASSLTPRDKNNYGYTF
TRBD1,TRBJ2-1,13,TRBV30,CAGAGGLGNEQFF
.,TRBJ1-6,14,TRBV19,CASRGRGRNSPLHF
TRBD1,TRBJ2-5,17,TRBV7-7,CASSLEVTGGGWETQYF
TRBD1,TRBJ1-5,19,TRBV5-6,CASSLGAGGVSNGNQPQHF
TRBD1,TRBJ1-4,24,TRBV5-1,CASSWMTPTFAFLGGPTTNEKLFF
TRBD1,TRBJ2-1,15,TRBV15,CATSRDRGFYNEQFF
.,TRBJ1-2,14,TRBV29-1,CSVEVSGPNYGYTF
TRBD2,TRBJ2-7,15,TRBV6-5,CASSVLAGGLYEQYF
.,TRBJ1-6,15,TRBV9,CASSPFGQMNSPLHF
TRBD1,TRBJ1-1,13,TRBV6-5,CASRDRVSTEAFF
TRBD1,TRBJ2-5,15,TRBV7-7,CASSQRTGGQETQYF
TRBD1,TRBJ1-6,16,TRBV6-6,CASSRDRGRSNSPLHF
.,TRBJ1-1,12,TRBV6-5,CASSIGDTEAFF
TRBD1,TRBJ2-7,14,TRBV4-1,CASSVGTGDYEQYF
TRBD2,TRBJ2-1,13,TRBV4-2,CASTHGGDNEQFF
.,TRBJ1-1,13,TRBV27,CASSFITGAEAFF
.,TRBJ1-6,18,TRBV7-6,CASSLDTLRGRGHSPLHF
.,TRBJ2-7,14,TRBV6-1,CASSVQGRSYEQYF
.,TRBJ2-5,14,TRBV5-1,CASSLSLVQETQYF
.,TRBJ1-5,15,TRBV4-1,CASSQFGEENQPQHF
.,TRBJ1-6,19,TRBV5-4,CASSYNRESKSSYNSPLHF
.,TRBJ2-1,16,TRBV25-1,CASSDLDSSSYNEQFF
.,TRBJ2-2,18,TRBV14,CASSQGPAPGRNTGELFF
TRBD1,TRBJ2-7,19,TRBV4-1,CASSQDLRPLTGRSYEQYF
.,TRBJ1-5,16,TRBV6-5,CASSYSTPEGNQPQHF
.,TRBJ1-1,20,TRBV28,CASTLDLGQRLRVKNTEAFF
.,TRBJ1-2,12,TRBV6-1,CASSSRRDGYTF
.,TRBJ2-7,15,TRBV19,CASSPTRDWFYEQYF
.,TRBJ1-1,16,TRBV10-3,CAISRGRAGKNTEAFF
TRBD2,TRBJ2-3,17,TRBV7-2,CASSLLTSGFHTDTQYF
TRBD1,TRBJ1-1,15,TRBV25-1,CASSELGQGGTEAFF
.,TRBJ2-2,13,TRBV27,CASRSRSTGELFF
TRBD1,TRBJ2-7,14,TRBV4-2,CASSQAVQGFEQYF
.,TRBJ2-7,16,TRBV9,CASSVASRTTFYEQYF
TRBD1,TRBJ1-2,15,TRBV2,CASNGQGATNYGYTF
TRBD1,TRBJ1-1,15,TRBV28,CASSWDRGSDTEAFF
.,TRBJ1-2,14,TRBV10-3,CAIRTDSSNYGYTF
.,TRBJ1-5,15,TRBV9,CASSGGTGGFQPQHF
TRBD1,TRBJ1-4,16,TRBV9,CASSVATGGGNEKLFF
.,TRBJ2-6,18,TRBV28,CASSPRTDSHSGANVLTF
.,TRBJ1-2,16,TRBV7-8,CASSSGVPRRGNGYTF
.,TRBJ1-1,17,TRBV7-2,CASSKHQRGGKDTEAFF
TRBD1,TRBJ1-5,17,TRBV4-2,CASSQEGTGEGNQPQHF
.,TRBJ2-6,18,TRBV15,CATSRGTGTPSGANVLTF
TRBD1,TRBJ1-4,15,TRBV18,CASSPPVIRGEKLFF